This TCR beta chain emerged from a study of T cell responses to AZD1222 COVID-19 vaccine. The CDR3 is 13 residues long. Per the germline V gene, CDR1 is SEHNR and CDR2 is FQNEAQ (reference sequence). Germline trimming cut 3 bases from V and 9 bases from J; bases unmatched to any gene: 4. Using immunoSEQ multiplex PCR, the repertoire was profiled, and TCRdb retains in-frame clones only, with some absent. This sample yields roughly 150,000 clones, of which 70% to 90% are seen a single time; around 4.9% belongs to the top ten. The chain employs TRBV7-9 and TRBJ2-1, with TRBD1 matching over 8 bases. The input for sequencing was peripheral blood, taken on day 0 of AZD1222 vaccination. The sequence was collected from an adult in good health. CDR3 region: CASSFNTGGEQFF. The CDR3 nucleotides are TGTGCCAGCAGCTTCAATACAGGGGGTGAGCAGTTCTTC.